The clone carrying this TCR beta chain appeared a few times. This record belongs to a study of low-dose radiotherapy and immunotherapy resistance in tumors. Time point meaning: before trial treatment. CDR3 length equals 16 residues. CDR1 and CDR2 (germline): MNHEY, SVGAGI. V was clipped by 1 base and J by 2 bases, with 12 bases between them. Alpha and beta chains were covered, as first-strand cDNA relied on TRAV- and TRBV-specific primers. It was with a constant-region primer and a V-primer adapter that TCRs were amplified over around 19 PCR cycles. TCRdb used MiXCR to reprocess the reads, holding one entry per CDR3 protein. The data contain more than 50,000 distinct CDR3 sequences, approximately 25% of them singletons.

This receptor was obtained from a male donor with prostate cancer. The chain employs TRBV6-5 and TRBJ1-3; D possibly corresponds to TRBD1 (6 bases). The specimen comprised PBMCs, sampled before treatment. CDR3 region: CASSYLPRGAGNTIYF. In nucleotides, the CDR3 is TGTGCCAGCAGTTACTTGCCCAGGGGAGCTGGAAACACCATATATTTT.